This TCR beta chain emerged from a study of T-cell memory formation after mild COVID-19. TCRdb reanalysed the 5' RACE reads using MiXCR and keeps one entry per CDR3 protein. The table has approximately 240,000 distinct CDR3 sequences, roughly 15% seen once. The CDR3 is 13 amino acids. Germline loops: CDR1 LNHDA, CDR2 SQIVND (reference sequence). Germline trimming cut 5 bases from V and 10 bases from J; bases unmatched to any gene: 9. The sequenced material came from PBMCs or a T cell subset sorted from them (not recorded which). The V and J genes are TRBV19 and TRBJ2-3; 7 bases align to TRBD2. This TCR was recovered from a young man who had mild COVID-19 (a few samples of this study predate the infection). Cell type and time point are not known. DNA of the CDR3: TGTGCCAGTAGTCACCCGGGGAGGGAGTCGCAGTATTTT. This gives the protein CASSHPGRESQYF.